Presented here are 14 T cell receptor beta chains from one specimen sequenced in a study of Graves' ophthalmopathy and Graves' hyperthyroidism (dated by TCRdb to 2016 to 2019). The listed sequencing device is Illumina HiSeq 2000. For repertoire sequencing, TCR beta CDR3 regions were amplified from RNA transcripts. The first round was an RT-PCR using HTBI primers with the Qiagen OneStep RT-PCR kit, and this first round was followed by a second-round multiplex PCR, then size selection and purification. The public reads were reanalyzed by TCRdb: fastp trimming at Q25, MiXCR alignment, in-frame beta chains only. Every entry covers one CDR3 protein and lists the most common genes and DNA from its rows. This sample comprises 230,000 or so distinct CDR3 sequences, around 42% of them detected only once. The ten top clones hold roughly 45% of the sample. The source material was peripheral blood. These receptor sequences come from an adult man with Graves' ophthalmopathy.

This clonotype appeared a single time. This may stem from a read error, because a much larger clone lies one nucleotide away. The V call is TRBV10-3, the J call TRBJ1-5, with D perhaps matching TRBD1 (6 bases). V lost 4 bases, J lost 6 bases, and 10 bases lay in between. The length of the CDR3 is 13 residues. Germline values: CDR1 ENHRY, CDR2 SYGVKD. CDR3 loop: CAISGTDPQPQHF. The CDR3 DNA follows: TGTGCCATCAGTGGGACAGACCCTCAGCCCCAGCATTTT.

This CDR3 is CASSPDRVGGEKLFF. The CDR3, as DNA: TGCGCCAGCAGCCCTGACCGGGTTGGAGGTGAAAAACTGTTTTTT. This chain joins TRBV5-1 and TRBJ1-4; no clear D gene. CDR3 length equals 15 residues. CDR1 and CDR2 (germline): SGHRS, YFSETQ. The V and J ends lost 4 bases and 7 bases respectively, with 17 bases between them.

The genes are TRBV20-1 and TRBJ2-1; 12 nucleotides align to TRBD2. CDR1 and CDR2 from the germline V gene are DFQATT and SNEGSKA (reference sequence). CDR3 size: 15 residues. Trimming cost V 3 bases and J 5 bases; bases outside gene matches: 5. CDR3 nucleotide sequence: TGCAGTGCTAGCGGACTAGCGGGGAACGACAATGAGCAGTTCTTC. This codes for CSASGLAGNDNEQFF.

This sequence joins TRBV11-3 and TRBJ1-6; D not certain. Germline V gene data show CDR1 as SGHNT and CDR2 as YENEEA. V was clipped by 8 bases and J by 7 bases, with 6 bases between them. There are 11 residues in the CDR3. The CDR3 nucleotides are TGTGCCAGCGCCTCAAATTCACCCCTCCACTTT. Translating it yields CASASNSPLHF.

The chain has TRBV7-8 and TRBJ2-7; the match to TRBD1 covers 8 bases. CDR1 and CDR2 from the germline V gene are SGHVS and FQNEAQ. This CDR3 spans 15 amino acids. The V and J ends lost 9 bases and 3 bases, in that order; junction bases with no gene match: 13. CDR3 in DNA: TGTGCCAGTAGTATCTCGGCACAGGGGGGCTACGAGCAGTACTTC. It encodes CASSISAQGGYEQYF.

The genes are TRBV15 and TRBJ2-6; D uncertain. The V and J ends lost 8 bases and 1 base respectively, with 3 bases between them. CDR1 and CDR2 from the germline V gene are LNHNV and YYDKDF (reference sequence). The length of the CDR3 is 12 residues. The DNA for the CDR3 is TGTGCCACCGGATCTGGGGCCAACGTCCTGACTTTC. It translates to CATGSGANVLTF.

The gene calls are TRBV7-3 and TRBJ2-6; 12 bases are shared with TRBD2. CDR1 is SGHTA and CDR2 is FQGTGA in the germline V gene. This CDR3 contains 19 residues. J lost 4 bases, V lost 2 bases, and 9 bases had no gene match. CDR3 protein: CASSLVASGRAGGANVLTF. The DNA of the CDR3 is TGTGCCAGCAGCTTAGTGGCTAGCGGGAGGGCCGGAGGGGCCAACGTCCTGACTTTC. Drawing the rest from reference TRBV7-3 and TRBJ2-6, the complete variable domain is GAGVSQTPSNKVTEKGKYVELRCDPISGHTALYWYRQSLGQGPEFLIYFQGTGAADDSGLPNDRFFAVRPEGSVSTLKIQRTERGDSAVYLCASSLVASGRAGGANVLTFGAGSRLTVL.

The rearrangement joins TRBV7-9 to TRBJ1-1; tentative D call: TRBD1 (5 bases). This CDR3 contains 16 residues. Germline values: CDR1 SEHNR, CDR2 FQNEAQ (reference sequence). V dropped 2 bases and J dropped 1 base, with 14 bases sitting between them. The CDR3 bases are TGTGCCAGCAGCTTACTCGCGGACAAGTCGAACACTGAAGCTTTCTTT. Translation: CASSLLADKSNTEAFF.

The chain carries TRBV6-5 and TRBJ1-1; D is undetermined. Germline assignment: CDR1 MNHEY and CDR2 SVGAGI. V lost 7 bases to trimming and J lost 0 bases, with 9 bases between them. This CDR3 region has 13 residues. CDR3 region: CASTTSMNTEAFF. In nucleotides, the CDR3 is TGTGCCAGCACTACATCCATGAACACTGAAGCTTTCTTT.

This clonotype was seen more than once but under ten times. V gene TRBV7-8 combines with J gene TRBJ1-5, with no clear D. The V end was cut by 5 bases, the J end by 4 bases, with 9 bases between. This CDR3 has 13 residues. The germline V gene encodes CDR1 SGHVS and CDR2 FQNEAQ. CDR3 DNA: TGTGCCAGCAGCCTGGAACCTAATCAGCCCCAGCATTTT. This translates into CASSLEPNQPQHF.

This clonotype showed up just a few times. V is TRBV11-2 and J is TRBJ1-1; perhaps TRBD1 as D (5 bases). There are 15 residues in the CDR3. Germline V lookup: CDR1 SGHAT, CDR2 FQNNGV. V lost 4 bases and J 7 bases, leaving 19 bases between the germline ends. This CDR3 is CASSSGTRYRGEAFF. CDR3 sequence (DNA): TGTGCCAGCAGCTCCGGGACTCGTTATAGGGGTGAAGCTTTCTTT.

The chain is built from TRBV5-1 and TRBJ2-7; maybe TRBD1 (5 bases). Germline lookup yields CDR1 SGHRS and CDR2 YFSETQ. V was cut by 0 bases and J by 4 bases, with 14 bases left in between. This CDR3 spans 15 amino acids. The CDR3 here is CASSLALGHQYEQYF. CDR3 DNA sequence: TGCGCCAGCAGCTTGGCCCTCGGACACCAATACGAGCAGTACTTC.

This clonotype has a handful of counts. The chain has TRBV20-1 and TRBJ2-5; tentative D call: TRBD1 (6 bases). Per germline, CDR1 DFQATT and CDR2 SNEGSKA (reference sequence). V lost 3 bases, J lost 0 bases, and 11 bases lay in between. This CDR3 contains 14 residues. The CDR3 spells CSASPGTHQETQYF. The CDR3 DNA is TGCAGTGCTAGTCCCGGGACACACCAAGAGACCCAGTACTTC.

The chain joins TRBV27 to TRBJ1-6; 9 bases match TRBD1. Germline CDR1 reads MNHEY; CDR2 reads SMNVEV (reference sequence). V gave up 4 bases and J gave up 6 bases; unmatched junction bases: 7. CDR3 length equals 16 residues. Here the CDR3 DNA reads TGTGCCAGCAGTTCTAAGACAGGGGGGGGTAATTCACCCCTCCACTTT. Translating gives CASSSKTGGGNSPLHF.